These 5 T cell receptor beta chains share one sample of origin, sequenced in a study of blood T cell repertoires in COVID-19. Only in-frame clones appear in the TCRdb table, and some are missing; sequencing was by immunoSEQ multiplex PCR. The sample contains 300,000 to 500,000 clones, around 87% of which appear only once. Material for sequencing was PBMCs or T cells enriched from blood (not recorded which). These receptors originate from a woman in her 30s with acute COVID-19.

V gene TRBV19 combines with J gene TRBJ2-1; 7 bases align to TRBD1. V lost 7 bases, J lost 8 bases, and 5 bases stayed unmatched. Germline V gives CDR1 LNHDA, CDR2 SQIVND (reference sequence). The CDR3 contains 12 residues. In DNA form, the CDR3 reads TGTGCCAGTACGCGAACAGGGGATGAGCAGTTCTTC. This sequence encodes CASTRTGDEQFF. Supplemented by reference TRBV19 and TRBJ2-1, the full variable domain reads DGGITQSPKYLFRKEGQNVTLSCEQNLNHDAMYWYRQDPGQGLRLIYYSQIVNDFQKGDIAEGYSVSREKKESFPLTVTSAQKNPTAFYLCASTRTGDEQFFGPGTRLTVL.

The chain combines TRBV19 with TRBJ1-2; the D gene is possibly TRBD1 (6 bases). Germline V CDR1 and CDR2: LNHDA, SQIVND (reference sequence). The CDR3 is made up of 15 amino acids. The V and J ends lost 3 bases and 5 bases respectively, with 16 bases between them. The CDR3 nucleotides are TGTGCCAGTAGTATGCTGGGGACACCGACGTATGGCTACACCTTC. This translates into CASSMLGTPTYGYTF. Full variable domain (rest looked up from reference TRBV19 and TRBJ1-2): DGGITQSPKYLFRKEGQNVTLSCEQNLNHDAMYWYRQDPGQGLRLIYYSQIVNDFQKGDIAEGYSVSREKKESFPLTVTSAQKNPTAFYLCASSMLGTPTYGYTFGSGTRLTVV.

This clone was found once. The V and J genes are TRBV2 and TRBJ1-1; D gene unclear. V lost 3 bases to trimming and J lost 4 bases, with 9 bases between them. Germline V lookup: CDR1 SNHLY, CDR2 FYNNEI. The CDR3 sequence is 13 residues long. CDR3 DNA: TGTGCCAGCAGTGAGATGAGGAGCACTGAAGCTTTCTTT. Protein: CASSEMRSTEAFF.

The chain has TRBV19 and TRBJ2-2; D might be TRBD2 (5 bases). This CDR3 spans 16 amino acids. Trimming left V 6 bases short and J 0 bases short, with 14 bases between. Looked up from germline, CDR1 is LNHDA and CDR2 is SQIVND (reference sequence). CDR3 bases: TGTGCCAGTAGCCCCCGCGGGCTCGCGAACACCGGGGAGCTGTTTTTT. Protein: CASSPRGLANTGELFF.

This rearrangement joins TRBV11-2 to TRBJ2-7; no definite D call. The V end was cut by 9 bases, the J end by 4 bases, with 16 bases between. The CDR3 consists of 13 residues. Germline V gene lookup returns CDR1 SGHAT and CDR2 FQNNGV. CDR3 DNA sequence: TGTGCCAGTAGATTTGACATTCCGTACGAGCAGTACTTC. This codes for CASRFDIPYEQYF.